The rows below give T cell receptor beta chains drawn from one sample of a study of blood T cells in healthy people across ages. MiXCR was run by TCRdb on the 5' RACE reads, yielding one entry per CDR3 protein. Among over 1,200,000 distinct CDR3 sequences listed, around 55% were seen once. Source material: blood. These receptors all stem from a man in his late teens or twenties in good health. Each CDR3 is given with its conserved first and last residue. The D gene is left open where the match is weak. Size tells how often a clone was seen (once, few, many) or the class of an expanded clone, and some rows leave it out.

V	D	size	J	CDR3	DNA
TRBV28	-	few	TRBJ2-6	CASSPTWGTGANVLTF	TGTGCCAGCAGTCCGACCTGGGGCACTGGGGCCAACGTCCTGACTTTC
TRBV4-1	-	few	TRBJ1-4	CASSQFQVGEKLFF	TGCGCCAGCAGCCAATTTCAGGTCGGAGAAAAACTGTTTTTT
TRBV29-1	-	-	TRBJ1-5	CSVAHSNQPQHF	TGCAGCGTTGCTCATAGCAATCAGCCCCAGCATTTT
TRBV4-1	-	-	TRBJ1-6	CASSQELGSFYNSPLHF	TGCGCCAGCAGCCAAGAACTCGGAAGTTTCTATAATTCACCCCTCCACTTT
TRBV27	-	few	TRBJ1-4	CASSWSTNEKLFF	TGTGCCAGCAGCTGGTCGACTAATGAAAAACTGTTTTTT
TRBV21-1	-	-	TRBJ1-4	CASSKRRCRQCRVRRGNEKLFF	TGTGCCAGCAGCAAAAGGAGATGTAGGCAATGCAGGGTTAGGCGCGGTAATGAAAAACTGTTTTTT
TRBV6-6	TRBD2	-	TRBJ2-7	CASRRREVDEQYF	TGTGCCAGCAGGAGGCGGGAGGTGGACGAGCAGTACTTC
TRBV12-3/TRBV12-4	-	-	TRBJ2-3	CASTWGPGTDTQYF	TGTGCCAGCACCTGGGGGCCTGGCACAGATACGCAGTATTTT
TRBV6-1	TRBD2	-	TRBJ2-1	CASSELGTSLWEQFF	TGTGCCAGCAGTGAACTAGGGACTAGCTTGTGGGAGCAGTTCTTC
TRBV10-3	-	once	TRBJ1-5	CATDYRVSNQPQHF	TGTGCCACCGATTATAGAGTTAGCAATCAGCCCCAGCATTTT
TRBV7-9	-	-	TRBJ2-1	CASSSPVPTGYNGQFF	TGTGCCAGCAGCTCCCCGGTTCCAACTGGATACAATGGGCAGTTCTTC
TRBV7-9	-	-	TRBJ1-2	CASSSGQPLTISRDGNTF	TGTGCCAGCAGCTCAGGACAGCCCTTAACTATCTCCCGGGATGGCAACACCTTC
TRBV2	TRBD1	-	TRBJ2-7	CASSARTGRNEQYF	TGTGCCAGCAGCGCCCGGACAGGGCGCAATGAGCAGTACTTC
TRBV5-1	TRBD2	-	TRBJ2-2	CASSLVAGGQANTGELFF	TGCGCCAGCAGCTTGGTAGCGGGAGGCCAGGCGAACACCGGGGAGCTGTTTTTT
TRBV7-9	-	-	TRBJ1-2	CASSKTADPGGYTF	TGTGCCAGCAGCAAGACGGCGGATCCGGGCGGCTACACCTTC
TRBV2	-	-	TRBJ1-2	CASSDMAALYGYTF	TGTGCCAGCAGTGACATGGCAGCACTTTATGGCTACACCTTC
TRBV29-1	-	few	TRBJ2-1	CSVEGGAGDPYNEQFF	TGCAGCGTTGAGGGTGGGGCAGGGGATCCCTACAATGAGCAGTTCTTC
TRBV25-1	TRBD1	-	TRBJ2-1	CASSEVQGGRVRDNEQFF	TGTGCCAGCAGTGAAGTCCAAGGGGGCAGGGTAAGGGACAATGAGCAGTTCTTC
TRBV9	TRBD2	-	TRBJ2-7	CASSPGTSGGSNYEQYF	TGTGCCAGCAGCCCCGGGACTAGCGGGGGAAGCAACTACGAGCAGTACTTC
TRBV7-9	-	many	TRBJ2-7	CASSLSNSYEQYF	TGTGCCAGCAGTCTTTCTAATTCCTACGAGCAGTACTTC
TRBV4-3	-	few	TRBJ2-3	CASSQVVRGLGSTDTQYF	TGCGCCAGCAGCCAAGTTGTGCGGGGCCTGGGGAGCACAGATACGCAGTATTTT
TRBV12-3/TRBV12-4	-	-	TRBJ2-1	CASRPGGGSYNEQFF	TGTGCCAGCAGGCCAGGGGGGGGCTCCTACAATGAGCAGTTCTTC
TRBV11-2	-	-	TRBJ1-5	CASSLDGGPDQPQHF	TGTGCCAGCAGCTTAGATGGGGGGCCCGATCAGCCCCAGCATTTT
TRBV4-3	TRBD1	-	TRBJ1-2	CASSQGTGTGYYGYTF	TGCGCCAGCAGCCAAGGTACCGGGACAGGGTACTATGGCTACACCTTC
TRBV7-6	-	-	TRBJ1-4	CASSPLGNGANEKLFF	TGTGCCAGCAGCCCCCTAGGAAACGGGGCTAATGAAAAACTGTTTTTT
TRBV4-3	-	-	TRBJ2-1	CASSVGGPNEQFF	TGCGCCAGCAGCGTTGGGGGCCCCAATGAGCAGTTCTTC
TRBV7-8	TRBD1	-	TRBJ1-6	CASSSVDRAFFPLHF	TGTGCCAGCAGCTCCGTAGACAGGGCCTTCTTTCCCCTCCACTTT
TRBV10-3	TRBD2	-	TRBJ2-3	CAIRTGAGGDTQYF	TGTGCCATCCGAACGGGAGCGGGGGGGGATACGCAGTATTTT
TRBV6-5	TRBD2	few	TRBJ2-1	CASSKVAGAGGEQFF	TGTGCCAGCAGCAAGGTAGCGGGAGCGGGTGGTGAGCAGTTCTTC
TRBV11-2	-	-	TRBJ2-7	CASTNVRTSHEQYF	TGTGCCAGCACCAACGTTAGGACCTCCCACGAGCAGTACTTC
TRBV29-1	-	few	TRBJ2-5	CSVDGVNHRAGTQYF	TGCAGCGTCGACGGCGTCAACCACAGGGCTGGGACCCAGTACTTC
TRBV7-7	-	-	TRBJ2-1	CASSLVRKYNEQFF	TGTGCTAGCAGCTTAGTGAGGAAGTACAATGAGCAGTTCTTC
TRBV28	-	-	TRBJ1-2	CASSPQPATNYGYTF	TGTGCCAGCAGTCCTCAGCCAGCCACTAACTATGGCTACACCTTC
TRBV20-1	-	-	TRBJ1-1	CSAQDQGMMNTEAFF	TGCAGTGCGCAGGATCAGGGCATGATGAACACTGAAGCTTTCTTT
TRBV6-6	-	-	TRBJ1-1	CASSLPGGPEAFF	TGTGCCAGCAGTCTTCCCGGGGGACCTGAAGCTTTCTTT
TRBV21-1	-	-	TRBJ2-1	CASYPASGVPREQFF	TGTGCCAGCTATCCGGCTAGCGGGGTCCCCAGAGAGCAGTTCTTC
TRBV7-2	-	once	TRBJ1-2	CASSPGVGRGYTF	TGTGCCAGCAGCCCAGGCGTTGGTAGAGGCTACACCTTC
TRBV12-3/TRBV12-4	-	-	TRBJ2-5	CASSFYREAQYF	TGTGCCAGCAGTTTTTACAGGGAGGCCCAGTACTTC
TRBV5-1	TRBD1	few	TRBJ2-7	CASSRKTGQGYEQYF	TGCGCCAGCAGCCGAAAGACGGGACAGGGTTACGAGCAGTACTTC
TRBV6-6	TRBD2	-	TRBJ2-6	CASSWDGRVGANVLTF	TGTGCCAGCAGTTGGGACGGGAGGGTTGGGGCCAACGTCCTGACTTTC
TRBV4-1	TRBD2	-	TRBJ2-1	CASSHPGTSRNNEQFF	TGCGCCAGCAGCCACCCCGGGACTAGCAGAAACAATGAGCAGTTCTTC
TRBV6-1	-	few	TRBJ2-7	CASSEAGAAYEQYF	TGTGCCAGCAGTGAAGCGGGAGCAGCCTACGAGCAGTACTTC
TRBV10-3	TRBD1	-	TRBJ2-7	CAISRDSTYEQYF	TGTGCCATCTCTAGGGACAGTACCTACGAGCAGTACTTC
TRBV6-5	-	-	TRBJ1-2	CASREGPGPEGYTF	TGTGCCAGCAGAGAAGGACCGGGCCCGGAGGGCTACACCTTC
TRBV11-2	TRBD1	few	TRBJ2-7	CASSKIKGAMGPYEQYF	TGTGCCAGCAGCAAAATTAAGGGGGCGATGGGCCCCTACGAGCAGTACTTC
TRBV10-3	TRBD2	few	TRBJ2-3	CAISVSGLASSDTQYF	TGTGCCATCAGTGTTTCGGGACTAGCGAGTTCAGATACGCAGTATTTT
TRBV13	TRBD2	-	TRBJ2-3	CASSPRRTSGADTQYF	TGTGCCAGCAGCCCCCGACGGACTAGCGGGGCAGATACGCAGTATTTT
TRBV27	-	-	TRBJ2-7	CASGPLLGASYEQYF	TGTGCCTCCGGCCCCTTATTAGGTGCCAGCTACGAGCAGTACTTC
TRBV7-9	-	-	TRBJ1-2	CASSGPAFYGYTF	TGTGCCAGTAGTGGGCCAGCTTTCTATGGCTACACCTTC
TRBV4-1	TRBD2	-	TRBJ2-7	CASSQALAGGNEQYF	TGCGCCAGCAGCCAGGCCCTAGCGGGAGGTAACGAGCAGTACTTC